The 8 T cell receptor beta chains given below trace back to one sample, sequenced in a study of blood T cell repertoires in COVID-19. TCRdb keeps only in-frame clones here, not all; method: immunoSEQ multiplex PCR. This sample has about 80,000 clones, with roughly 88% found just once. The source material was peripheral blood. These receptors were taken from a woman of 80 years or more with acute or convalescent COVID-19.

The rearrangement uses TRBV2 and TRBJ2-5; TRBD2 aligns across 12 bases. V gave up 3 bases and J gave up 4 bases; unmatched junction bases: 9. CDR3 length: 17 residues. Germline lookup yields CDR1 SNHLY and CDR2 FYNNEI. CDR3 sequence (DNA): TGTGCCAGCAGTGATTTCCTAGCGGGAGGGAGGTCAGAGACCCAGTACTTC. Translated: CASSDFLAGGRSETQYF.

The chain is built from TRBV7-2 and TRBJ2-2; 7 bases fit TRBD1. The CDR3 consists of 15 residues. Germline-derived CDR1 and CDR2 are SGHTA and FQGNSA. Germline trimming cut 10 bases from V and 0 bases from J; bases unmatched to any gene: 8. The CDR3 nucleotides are TGTGCCACGCCGACAGGGAAGTCGAACACCGGGGAGCTGTTTTTT. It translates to CATPTGKSNTGELFF.

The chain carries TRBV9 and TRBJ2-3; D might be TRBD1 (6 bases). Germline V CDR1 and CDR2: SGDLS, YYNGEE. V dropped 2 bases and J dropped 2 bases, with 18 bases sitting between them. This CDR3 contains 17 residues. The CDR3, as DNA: TGTGCCAGCAGCGTTGGGAATGGGGGCGGAGACACAGATACGCAGTATTTT. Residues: CASSVGNGGGDTDTQYF. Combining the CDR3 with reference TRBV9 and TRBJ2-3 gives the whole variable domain DSGVTQTPKHLITATGQRVTLRCSPRSGDLSVYWYQQSLDQGLQFLIQYYNGEERAKGNILERFSAQQFPDLHSELNLSSLELGDSALYFCASSVGNGGGDTDTQYFGPGTRLTVL.

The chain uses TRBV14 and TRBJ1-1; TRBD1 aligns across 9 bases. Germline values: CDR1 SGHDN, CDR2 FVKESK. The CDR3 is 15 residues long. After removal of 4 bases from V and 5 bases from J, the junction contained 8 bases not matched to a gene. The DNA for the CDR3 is TGTGCCAGCAGCCCTCAGACAGGGGGGGTTACTGAAGCTTTCTTT. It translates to CASSPQTGGVTEAFF.

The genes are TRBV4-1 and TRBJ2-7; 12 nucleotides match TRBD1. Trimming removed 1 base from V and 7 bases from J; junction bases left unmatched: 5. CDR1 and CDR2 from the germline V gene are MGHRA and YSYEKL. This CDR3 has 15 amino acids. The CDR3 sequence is CASSQAGQGAGEQYF. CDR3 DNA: TGCGCCAGCAGCCAAGCGGGACAGGGGGCAGGGGAGCAGTACTTC.

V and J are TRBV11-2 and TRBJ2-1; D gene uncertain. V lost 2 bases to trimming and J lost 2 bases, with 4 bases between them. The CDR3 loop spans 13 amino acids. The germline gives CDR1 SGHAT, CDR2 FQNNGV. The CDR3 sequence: CASSLSTYNEQFF. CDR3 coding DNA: TGTGCCAGCAGCTTATCCACCTACAATGAGCAGTTCTTC.

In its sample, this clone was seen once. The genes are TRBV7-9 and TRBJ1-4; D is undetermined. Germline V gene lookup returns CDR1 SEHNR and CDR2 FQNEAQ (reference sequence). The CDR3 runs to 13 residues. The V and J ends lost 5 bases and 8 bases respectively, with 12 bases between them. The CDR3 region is CASSPPRREKLFF. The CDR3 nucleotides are TGTGCCAGCAGCCCCCCCCGGAGGGAAAAACTGTTTTTT.

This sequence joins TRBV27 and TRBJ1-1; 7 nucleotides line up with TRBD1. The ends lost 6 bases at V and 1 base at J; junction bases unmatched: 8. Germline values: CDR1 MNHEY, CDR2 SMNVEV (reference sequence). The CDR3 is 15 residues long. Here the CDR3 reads CASRLDRSRNTEAFF. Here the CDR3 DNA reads TGTGCCAGCAGGTTGGACAGGTCACGGAACACTGAAGCTTTCTTT.